This T cell receptor beta chain is from a study of blood T cell repertoires in COVID-19. Across the whole study: Sites across the United States, Italy and Spain contributed samples from acute and convalescent COVID-19.

Measured with immunoSEQ multiplex PCR; TCRdb has only the in-frame clones, and not every one. The table lists 70,000 or so clones, roughly 79% of them singletons. The sequence was obtained from a human donor in a cohort sampled during active COVID-19. Sequenced sample: peripheral blood.

CDR3: CASSEYYGQGARAFF. The CDR3 region has the DNA TGTGCCAGCAGTGAATATTACGGACAGGGGGCGAGAGCTTTCTTT. The J gene is TRBJ1-1, the V gene TRBV2; TRBD1 matches at 11 bases. Germline lookup yields CDR1 SNHLY and CDR2 FYNNEI. The trim removed 2 bases at V and 10 bases at J, leaving 9 bases unmatched. The CDR3 is 15 amino acids.